These 32 T cell receptor beta chains were sequenced from one sample in a study of beta chain features in type 1 diabetes. General study points: All four CD4+ subsets from Type 1 diabetes patients carried moderately but significantly shorter TCRB CDR3s.

The isolated RNA, all of it, was reverse transcribed, so expressed TCRB transcripts were what got sequenced. This table comes from immunoSEQ multiplex PCR, and its TCRdb copy is limited to in-frame clones, with some not included. The data contain around 600,000 clones, around an eighth of them singletons. These receptors' targets are unknown. Sequenced input: naive CD4+ T cells from blood. Source of these receptors: a man younger than 45 with type 1 diabetes.

J is TRBJ2-3 and V is TRBV6-1; either TRBD1 or TRBD2 may fit D (5 bases each). This CDR3 has 15 residues. In germline, CDR1 is MNHNS, CDR2 SASEGT. The V gene lost 6 bases and the J gene lost 3 bases, with 16 bases spanning the gap. The DNA of the CDR3 is TGTGCCAGCAGACCCGGACATGAGGGTACAGATACGCAGTATTTT. Its protein product is CASRPGHEGTDTQYF.

This chain joins TRBV11-2 and TRBJ2-1; D call uncertain. Germline V lookup: CDR1 SGHAT, CDR2 FQNNGV. This CDR3 has 13 amino acids. V was clipped by 0 bases and J by 9 bases, with 9 bases between them. As DNA, the CDR3 is TGTGCCAGCAGCTTAGATCCCGGGCGTGAGCAGTTCTTC. Translating gives CASSLDPGREQFF.

The chain recombines TRBV28 with TRBJ2-1; 11 nucleotides line up with TRBD2. CDR3 size: 16 residues. Germline loops: CDR1 MDHEN, CDR2 SYDVKM. The junction had 12 bases not matched to a gene; V was cut back by 6 bases and J by 8 bases. CDR3 residues: CASSPQGLAESHEQFF. In DNA, the CDR3 is TGTGCCAGCAGCCCGCAGGGACTAGCGGAATCCCATGAGCAGTTCTTC.

This clone was found a few times. The genes are TRBV29-1 and TRBJ2-7; D is unresolved. The germline CDR1 and CDR2 sequences are SQVTM and ANQGSEA. The CDR3 is 11 amino acids. V was cut by 5 bases and J by 7 bases, with 12 bases left in between. The DNA for the CDR3 is TGCAGCGTTAGCCCCCCCGGGGAGCAGTACTTC. Its protein product is CSVSPPGEQYF.

The chain links TRBV12-5 to TRBJ2-1; 13 nucleotides match TRBD2. CDR3 length: 15 residues. Trimming removed 6 bases from V and 9 bases from J; junction bases left unmatched: 8. Per the germline V gene, CDR1 is LGHNT and CDR2 is FRNRAP. CDR3 coding DNA: TGTGCTAGTGGCGGAACTAGCGGGGGGGCCGCTGAGCAGTTCTTC. Translation gives CASGGTSGGAAEQFF.

This clone was seen a few times. The chain links TRBV11-2 to TRBJ2-3; D call uncertain. Germline V gives CDR1 SGHAT, CDR2 FQNNGV. The CDR3 contains 13 residues. V was trimmed by 7 bases and J by 6 bases, leaving 14 bases between them. CDR3 nucleotide sequence: TGTGCCAGCACCACCGGCGTTAGGGATACGCAGTATTTT. Its translation is CASTTGVRDTQYF.

This clone showed up just a few times. The rearrangement joins TRBV7-3 to TRBJ2-7; possibly TRBD1 for D (5 bases). The V gene lost 5 bases and the J gene lost 0 bases, with 11 bases spanning the gap. The germline V gene encodes CDR1 SGHTA and CDR2 FQGTGA. CDR3 size: 14 residues. The CDR3 spells CASSPDRGSYEQYF. In DNA, the CDR3 is TGTGCCAGCAGCCCCGACAGAGGCTCCTACGAGCAGTACTTC.

The chain carries TRBV6-6 and TRBJ1-5; no firm D call. CDR1 and CDR2 (germline): MNHNY, SVGAGI (reference sequence). CDR3 length: 14 residues. V dropped 9 bases and J dropped 2 bases, with 14 bases sitting between them. The DNA of the CDR3 is TGTGCCAGTCTCCGTTACGGAGGCAATCAGCCCCAGCATTTT. Protein: CASLRYGGNQPQHF.

The CDR3 loop reads CASSVDPSGDEQYF. The CDR3 DNA reads TGTGCCAGCAGCGTAGACCCGAGCGGGGACGAGCAGTACTTC. The gene calls are TRBV9 and TRBJ2-7; 7 nucleotides align to TRBD2. Germline values: CDR1 SGDLS, CDR2 YYNGEE. The length of the CDR3 is 14 residues. V shed 0 bases and J 5 bases; nucleotides not matched to a gene: 5.

Only a few counts were recorded for this clone. J is TRBJ2-7 and V is TRBV9, with D possibly matching TRBD1 (6 bases). V was pared by 0 bases and J by 0 bases, with 13 bases between. Germline V lookup: CDR1 SGDLS, CDR2 YYNGEE. CDR3 length: 16 residues. DNA for the CDR3: TGTGCCAGCAGCGTAGAGAGCAGGGGCGTCTCCTACGAGCAGTACTTC. Protein sequence: CASSVESRGVSYEQYF.

CDR3 DNA: TGTGCCAGCAGCCAGTTTTACCAGGGGGACTCCTACGAGCAGTACTTC. This translates into CASSQFYQGDSYEQYF. The genes are TRBV14 and TRBJ2-7; 7 bases map to TRBD1. The CDR3 is 16 residues long. In germline, CDR1 is SGHDN, CDR2 FVKESK. With V trimmed by 3 bases and J by 0 bases, 8 bases remained unmatched.

The rearrangement joins TRBV7-2 to TRBJ2-3; 13 positions match TRBD2. V was clipped by 3 bases and J by 1 base; unmatched bases: 4. CDR3 length equals 17 residues. Germline CDR1 is SGHTA and CDR2 is FQGNSA. The CDR3 loop reads CASSFPGTSGGTDTQYF. CDR3 nucleotide sequence: TGTGCCAGCAGCTTCCCCGGGACTAGCGGGGGCACAGATACGCAGTATTTT.

This clone was observed a handful of times. The chain carries TRBV7-8 and TRBJ1-4; D is unclear. This CDR3 has 13 amino acids. Germline V CDR1 and CDR2: SGHVS, FQNEAQ. Deletions cut 5 bases from V and 8 bases from J, with 12 bases between. CDR3 amino acids: CASSRDEGEKLFF. The DNA for the CDR3 is TGTGCCAGCAGCCGTGACGAAGGGGAAAAACTGTTTTTT.

This clone was picked up a small number of times. The chain joins TRBV9 to TRBJ2-1, with 12 bases that match TRBD2. This CDR3 comprises 15 residues. The germline V gene encodes CDR1 SGDLS and CDR2 YYNGEE. Trimming removed 6 bases from V and 7 bases from J; junction bases left unmatched: 8. CDR3 DNA: TGTGCCAGCACCCGACTAGCGGGGGAGAGAAATGAGCAGTTCTTC. Its translation: CASTRLAGERNEQFF.

This chain uses TRBV15 with TRBJ2-2; 12 nucleotides align to TRBD2. CDR3 size: 16 residues. Germline V gene data show CDR1 as LNHNV and CDR2 as YYDKDF (reference sequence). V shed 6 bases, J shed 7 bases, and the junction held 9 bases outside the gene matches. CDR3 sequence (DNA): TGTGCCACCAGAGCGTCTAGCGGGGGGGCCGGCGGGGAGCTGTTTTTT. This translates into CATRASSGGAGGELFF.

This clone showed up just a few times. V and J are TRBV23-1 and TRBJ1-5; weak D call: TRBD1 (6 bases). TRBV23-1 is an ORF, and what it does is uncertain. V gave up 3 bases and J gave up 3 bases, with 18 bases separating them. The CDR3 length is 17 residues. The CDR3 region has the DNA TGCGCCAGCAGTCACCCCGAAGGAACAGGGTACAATCAGCCCCAGCATTTT. It specifies CASSHPEGTGYNQPQHF.

The CDR3 loop reads CASSQSGRGNTGELFF. The CDR3 DNA follows: TGTGCCAGCAGTCAAAGCGGCAGGGGTAACACCGGGGAGCTGTTTTTT. This chain joins TRBV7-2 and TRBJ2-2; a weak D match, TRBD1 (6 bases). The CDR3 extends over 16 amino acids. Germline V lookup: CDR1 SGHTA, CDR2 FQGNSA. Deletions cut 6 bases from V and 2 bases from J, with 16 bases between. Based on the CDR3 plus reference TRBV7-2 and TRBJ2-2, the full variable domain is GAGVSQSPSNKVTEKGKDVELRCDPISGHTALYWYRQSLGQGLEFLIYFQGNSAPDKSGLPSDRFSAERTGGSVSTLTIQRTQQEDSAVYLCASSQSGRGNTGELFFGEGSRLTVL.

The chain joins TRBV19 to TRBJ2-1; a possible D gene is TRBD2 (6 bases). This CDR3 has 16 residues. V dropped 4 bases and J dropped 0 bases, with 13 bases sitting between them. Germline V CDR1 and CDR2: LNHDA, SQIVND (reference sequence). The CDR3 is CASSTLAASSYNEQFF. CDR3 DNA sequence: TGTGCCAGTAGTACATTAGCGGCTAGCTCCTACAATGAGCAGTTCTTC.

The chain joins TRBV14 to TRBJ2-2; D is unresolved. V lost 2 bases and J 3 bases, leaving 10 bases between the germline ends. Germline CDR1 is SGHDN and CDR2 is FVKESK. The CDR3 has 15 amino acids. CDR3 residues: CASSQRSPDTGELFF. In DNA, the CDR3 is TGTGCCAGCAGCCAACGTTCTCCGGACACCGGGGAGCTGTTTTTT.

The chain is built from TRBV5-1 and TRBJ2-5; TRBD1 aligns across 7 bases. V shed 2 bases, J shed 4 bases, and the junction held 5 bases outside the gene matches. The CDR3 covers 14 residues. The V gene's germline CDR1 is SGHRS and CDR2 YFSETQ. The CDR3 region has the DNA TGCGCCAGCAGCTTAATAGGGGGCTTAGAGACCCAGTACTTC. As protein: CASSLIGGLETQYF.

Comments on this clone: Relative to the germline gene, one junction end is altered; a read error may explain this. The chain couples TRBV6-5 to TRBJ1-2; no clear D. The CDR3 runs 14 residues. Germline loops: CDR1 MNHEY, CDR2 SVGAGI. CDR3 region: CASSDSRVGRGYTF. CDR3 sequence (DNA): TGTGCCAGCAGTGACTCCCGAGTCGGAAGAGGCTACACCTTC.

This clone was seen a few times. The chain has TRBV9 and TRBJ1-2; a possible D gene is TRBD1 (6 bases). V lost 3 bases, J lost 3 bases, and 24 bases lay in between. The CDR3 extends over 18 amino acids. Germline lookup yields CDR1 SGDLS and CDR2 YYNGEE. The CDR3: CASSATLAGGGFDYGYTF. Written as DNA, the CDR3 is TGTGCCAGCAGCGCAACGCTGGCCGGGGGCGGCTTCGACTATGGCTACACCTTC.

This clone was found a few times. This chain links TRBV18 with TRBJ1-2; D unresolved. Trimming took off 6 bases at V and 7 bases at J, with 18 bases between the two ends. The V gene's germline CDR1 is KGHSH and CDR2 LQKENI. The CDR3 spans 14 residues. Here the CDR3 reads CASSPDLWEGGYTF. The CDR3 DNA is TGTGCCAGCTCGCCGGACTTATGGGAAGGTGGCTACACCTTC.

This clone was counted between two and nine times. The chain employs TRBV7-9 and TRBJ1-2, with D perhaps matching TRBD1 (5 bases). The CDR3 contains 13 residues. Trimming stripped 1 base from V and 7 bases from J, with 10 bases between. The germline V gene has CDR1 SEHNR and CDR2 FQNEAQ (reference sequence). This CDR3 reads CASSLGGAGGYTF. The CDR3 coding sequence is TGTGCCAGCAGCTTAGGAGGGGCCGGTGGCTACACCTTC.

This clone was detected a few times. The CDR3 DNA reads TGTGCCAGCAGCCTCCGACAGGGCGGTGGCTACGAGCAGTACTTC. This sequence encodes CASSLRQGGGYEQYF. The chain combines TRBV9 with TRBJ2-7; 7 bases map to TRBD1. The CDR3 consists of 15 residues. Germline assignment: CDR1 SGDLS and CDR2 YYNGEE. V gave up 4 bases and J gave up 3 bases; unmatched junction bases: 10.

This clone was seen a few times. Written as DNA, the CDR3 is TGTGCCAGCAGCCTACAGGGTACCGATCAGCCCCAGCATTTT. It translates to CASSLQGTDQPQHF. This chain joins TRBV27 and TRBJ1-5; D might be TRBD1 (6 bases). This CDR3 contains 14 residues. The germline V gene has CDR1 MNHEY and CDR2 SMNVEV (reference sequence). The V and J ends lost 6 bases and 5 bases respectively, with 14 bases between them.

This clone was counted between two and nine times. The sample contains more than one DNA sequence encoding this CDR3. The chain has TRBV7-2 and TRBJ2-6, with D possibly being TRBD1 (6 bases). Germline V gene lookup returns CDR1 SGHTA and CDR2 FQGNSA. V was cut by 4 bases and J by 0 bases, with 7 bases left in between. The CDR3 loop spans 15 amino acids. CDR3 loop: CASSSTGSGANVLTF. In DNA form, the CDR3 reads TGTGCCAGCAGCTCGACAGGCTCTGGGGCCAACGTCCTGACTTTC.

This clone was picked up a small number of times. The chain recombines TRBV29-1 with TRBJ1-2; the D is unclear. V shed 2 bases and J shed 8 bases, with 15 bases lying between them. Germline V gene sequence: CDR1 SQVTM, CDR2 ANQGSEA. This CDR3 contains 13 residues. CDR3 in DNA: TGCAGCGTTGAATCTCACCTTATCGGGGGCTACACCTTC. This gives the protein CSVESHLIGGYTF. The entire variable domain, with the rest obtained from reference TRBV29-1 and TRBJ1-2, is as follows: SAVISQKPSRDICQRGTSLTIQCQVDSQVTMMFWYRQQPGQSLTLIATANQGSEATYESGFVIDKFPISRPNLTFSTLTVSNMSPEDSSIYLCSVESHLIGGYTFGSGTRLTVV.

This clone was counted between two and nine times. The chain employs TRBV6-4 and TRBJ2-1, with D tentatively TRBD1 (6 bases). V lost 5 bases, J lost 5 bases, and 10 bases lay in between. The CDR3 totals 13 residues. Germline V gives CDR1 MRHNA, CDR2 SNTAGT. The CDR3 nucleotides are TGTGCCAGCAGTCCGGACAGTCACAATGAGCAGTTCTTC. This encodes CASSPDSHNEQFF.

The gene calls are TRBV18 and TRBJ2-5; perhaps TRBD1 as D (6 bases). Deletions cut 3 bases from V and 4 bases from J, with 15 bases between. This CDR3 has 15 residues. The germline CDR1 and CDR2 sequences are KGHSH and LQKENI. CDR3 DNA sequence: TGTGCCAGCTCACCGGACAGTTCCTCGGGAGAGACCCAGTACTTC. Protein sequence: CASSPDSSSGETQYF.

The V call is TRBV6-5, the J call TRBJ2-5; TRBD2 matches at 10 bases. CDR3 length: 16 amino acids. Germline CDR1 and CDR2: MNHEY and SVGAGI. The ends lost 0 bases at V and 0 bases at J; junction bases unmatched: 1. The CDR3 nucleotides are TGTGCCAGCAGTTACTCTAGCGGGGGGAACCAAGAGACCCAGTACTTC. This encodes CASSYSSGGNQETQYF.

This clone was seen a handful of times. This chain connects TRBV7-9 to TRBJ1-2, with D possibly being TRBD1 (5 bases). The CDR3 spans 14 residues. Per germline, CDR1 SEHNR and CDR2 FQNEAQ (reference sequence). Trimming removed 1 base from V and 6 bases from J, with 12 bases in between. The CDR3 is CASSLGEQAHGYTF. As DNA, the CDR3 is TGTGCCAGCAGCTTAGGCGAACAGGCCCATGGCTACACCTTC.